Below are 21 T cell receptor beta chains sequenced from a single sample in a study of blood T cell repertoires in COVID-19 (dated by TCRdb to about 2020). Receptor amplification or capture employed the immunoSEQ multiplex PCR assay. Imported from immuneACCESS, the table was reduced by TCRdb to in-frame sequences with V and J called. These copies leave out some clones; in studies compared against another copy, an unresolved V gene accounts for under half, and the cause of the remainder is not known. The sample records about 130,000 clones, 81% of which are singletons. The top ten hold roughly a sixth of the sample. Sequencing was done on a sample of peripheral blood. These receptors all stem from a man under 40 with COVID-19, enrolled during active disease.

V gene TRBV6-5 combines with J gene TRBJ2-5; D is possibly TRBD2 (5 bases). CDR1 is MNHEY and CDR2 is SVGAGI in the germline V gene. Trimming took 2 bases from V and 4 from J, leaving 14 bases between them. The CDR3 loop spans 15 amino acids. In DNA, the CDR3 is TGTGCCAGCAGTTACACCACTTCAGGAGGAGAGACCCAGTACTTC. This gives the protein CASSYTTSGGETQYF.

This clone was detected a few times. This chain uses TRBV6-6 with TRBJ1-5; D gene uncertain. Germline V gene lookup returns CDR1 MNHNY and CDR2 SVGAGI (reference sequence). The ends were cut back, 2 bases at V and 5 bases at J, with 7 bases in the middle. This CDR3 contains 13 residues. CDR3 loop: CASSYEFHQPQHF. The CDR3 region has the DNA TGTGCCAGCAGTTACGAGTTTCATCAGCCCCAGCATTTT.

This clone was seen a single time. The chain carries TRBV10-2 and TRBJ2-7; 7 bases fit TRBD1. The CDR3 spans 14 residues. Germline V gene sequence: CDR1 WSHSY, CDR2 SAAADI. Unmatched junction bases numbered 1, after V lost 1 base and J lost 1 base. Here the CDR3 reads CASSEWGQSYEQYF. The CDR3 bases are TGCGCCAGCAGTGAGTGGGGACAGTCCTACGAGCAGTACTTC.

The CDR3 sequence is CASSSQTGANEAFF. CDR3 bases: TGTGCCAGCAGCTCCCAGACAGGCGCCAATGAAGCTTTCTTT. The chain is built from TRBV5-4 and TRBJ1-1, with D possibly matching TRBD1 (6 bases). CDR3 size: 14 residues. Germline CDR1 and CDR2: SGHNT and YYREEE (reference sequence). V was shortened by 3 bases and J by 7 bases, with 16 bases between the two germline ends.

The CDR3, as DNA: TGTGCCAGCAGCCAAGATGGGAGCTCCTACAATGAGCAGTTCTTC. Its protein product is CASSQDGSSYNEQFF. V is TRBV4-2 and J is TRBJ2-1; a possible D gene is TRBD2 (5 bases). This CDR3 is 15 amino acids long. Germline V gene sequence: CDR1 LGHNA, CDR2 YNFKEQ. V lost 0 bases to trimming and J lost 0 bases, with 6 bases between them.

The rearrangement uses TRBV21-1 and TRBJ2-3; TRBD2 is the table's D call, not checked against the DNA. TRBV21-1 is a recognized pseudogene. This CDR3 is 20 amino acids long. CDR3 in amino acids: CASSPLGIREAGKGTDTQYF. In DNA, the CDR3 is TGTGCCAGCAGCCCTCTGGGAATACGAGAAGCGGGCAAGGGCACAGATACGCAGTATTTT.

This chain joins TRBV5-4 and TRBJ1-2, with D possibly being TRBD1 (6 bases). Trimming took 1 base from V and 3 from J, leaving 13 bases between them. Germline loops: CDR1 SGHNT, CDR2 YYREEE (reference sequence). The length of the CDR3 is 15 residues. In DNA form, the CDR3 reads TGTGCCAGCAGCTTGACAGGGCGGGGGTACTATGGCTACACCTTC. Amino acids: CASSLTGRGYYGYTF.

The rearrangement joins TRBV5-1 to TRBJ1-1, with D possibly TRBD1 on 6 matching bases. The CDR3 is 16 amino acids. CDR1 SGHRS and CDR2 YFSETQ come from the germline V gene. Trimming pared 0 bases from V and 6 bases from J, leaving 18 bases between. In nucleotides, the CDR3 is TGCGCCAGCAGCTTGGGGGGGCAGCAGGGGCTCCCTGAAGCTTTCTTT. This codes for CASSLGGQQGLPEAFF.

The CDR3, as DNA: TGTGCCAGCAGCTTAGCGGGAGGCTGGGGGACCCAGTACTTC. Its translation: CASSLAGGWGTQYF. The V gene is TRBV28, the J gene TRBJ2-5, with 10 bases fitting TRBD2. Germline-derived CDR1 and CDR2 are MDHEN and SYDVKM. The CDR3 has 14 residues. V lost 6 bases and J lost 7; bases outside the gene matches: 8.

This chain uses TRBV29-1 with TRBJ1-1, with D possibly TRBD1 on 5 matching bases. V lost 8 bases and J 2 bases, leaving 15 bases between the germline ends. The length of the CDR3 is 13 residues. Germline V gene lookup returns CDR1 SQVTM and CDR2 ANQGSEA. CDR3 loop: CSSLGVRNTEAFF. In DNA, the CDR3 is TGCAGCTCCTTAGGGGTTAGAAACACTGAAGCTTTCTTT.

The J gene is TRBJ2-3, the V gene TRBV28; tentative D call: TRBD2 (6 bases). The germline V gene has CDR1 MDHEN and CDR2 SYDVKM. The CDR3 contains 15 residues. The V and J ends lost 4 bases and 0 bases respectively, with 11 bases between them. The CDR3 sequence: CASSWEAISTDTQYF. The CDR3 coding sequence is TGTGCCAGCAGTTGGGAGGCGATAAGCACAGATACGCAGTATTTT.

The rearrangement links TRBV24-1 to TRBJ2-2, with 8 positions matching TRBD2. The CDR3 extends over 15 amino acids. V lost 7 bases and J lost 1; bases outside the gene matches: 4. CDR1 and CDR2 from the germline V gene are KGHDR and SFDVKD. This CDR3 is CATSTSGWNTGELFF. The CDR3 nucleotides read TGTGCCACCAGCACTAGCGGTTGGAACACCGGGGAGCTGTTTTTT.

V usage is TRBV12-5 and J usage is TRBJ2-3; TRBD1 matches 9 bases. The germline V gene encodes CDR1 LGHNT and CDR2 FRNRAP. V shed 2 bases and J 4 bases; nucleotides not matched to a gene: 16. The CDR3 is 19 residues long. The CDR3 nucleotides read TGTGCTAGTGGTTTGCCCCCCCTAACAGGGGGCGAAATGGCAGATACGCAGTATTTT. Its protein product is CASGLPPLTGGEMADTQYF.

V gene TRBV7-3 combines with J gene TRBJ2-3, with TRBD1 identical over 7 bases. This CDR3 is 15 amino acids long. J gave up 3 bases and V 2 bases, and 5 bases lay outside the gene matches. Germline CDR1 is SGHTA and CDR2 is FQGTGA. CDR3 protein: CASSLLAGGTDTQYF. The CDR3 DNA reads as TGTGCCAGCAGCTTATTGGCAGGGGGTACAGATACGCAGTATTTT.

The chain joins TRBV4-1 to TRBJ1-2; D gene ambiguous. Trimming cost V 2 bases and J 5 bases, with 9 bases left between them. CDR1 and CDR2 (germline): MGHRA, YSYEKL. The CDR3 totals 13 residues. The CDR3 DNA reads as TGCGCCAGCAGCCAATACGGTTTATATGGCTACACCTTC. Protein: CASSQYGLYGYTF.

The chain carries TRBV9 and TRBJ1-2; 10 positions agree with TRBD1. J gave up 8 bases and V 0 bases, and 4 bases lay outside the gene matches. There are 14 residues in the CDR3. The germline V gene has CDR1 SGDLS and CDR2 YYNGEE. The DNA for the CDR3 is TGTGCCAGCAGCGTAGTTGGACAGGGGGACGGCTACACCTTC. Its protein is CASSVVGQGDGYTF.

The rearrangement links TRBV5-4 to TRBJ1-2; a weak D match, TRBD1 (6 bases). The CDR3 sequence is 12 residues long. V shed 6 bases and J shed 6 bases, with 12 bases lying between them. The germline CDR1 and CDR2 sequences are SGHNT and YYREEE (reference sequence). The CDR3 region has the DNA TGTGCCAGCACCTTCGGGGGGCATGGCTACACCTTC. Translation: CASTFGGHGYTF.

A few counts support this clone. The chain is built from TRBV19 and TRBJ1-2; D possibly corresponds to TRBD1 (5 bases). There are 17 residues in the CDR3. Germline values: CDR1 LNHDA, CDR2 SQIVND (reference sequence). The V gene lost 3 bases and the J gene lost 7 bases, with 24 bases spanning the gap. CDR3 DNA: TGTGCCAGTAGTATCAACAGGTGGCCCCCCCAAGGCGGTGGCTACACCTTC. This sequence encodes CASSINRWPPQGGGYTF.

CDR3: CASSVAWGGNEQFF. The CDR3 nucleotides are TGTGCCAGCAGCGTAGCTTGGGGGGGTAATGAGCAGTTCTTC. The chain couples TRBV9 to TRBJ2-1; 7 positions agree with TRBD2. The V segment lost 0 bases and the J segment 7 bases; nucleotides outside the gene matches: 4. The CDR3 extends over 14 amino acids. Germline V gene sequence: CDR1 SGDLS, CDR2 YYNGEE.

The V and J genes are TRBV3-1 (or the pseudogene TRBV3-2) and TRBJ1-2, with 7 bases lining up with TRBD1. The CDR3 length is 13 residues. Germline loops: CDR1 LGHDT, CDR2 YNNKEL (reference sequence). After removal of 2 bases from V and 7 bases from J, the junction contained 4 bases not matched to a gene. For the CDR3, the DNA is TGTGCCAGCAGCCAACAGGGGGGAGGTGGCTACACCTTC. This sequence encodes CASSQQGGGGYTF.

V and J are TRBV28 and TRBJ1-2, with D possibly matching TRBD1 (6 bases). Trimming cost V 6 bases and J 4 bases, with 9 bases left between them. Germline CDR1 is MDHEN and CDR2 is SYDVKM. The CDR3 sequence is 12 residues long. For the CDR3, the DNA is TGTGCCAGCAGCCGACAGGTCTATGGCTACACCTTC. Amino acid sequence: CASSRQVYGYTF.